Presented here are 19 T cell receptor beta chains from one specimen sequenced in a study of T cells after yellow fever vaccination. TCRdb re-called the 5' RACE reads through MiXCR, storing one row per CDR3 protein. The sample holds 300,000 to 450,000 distinct CDR3 sequences, 6.2% seen once. Sequencing used PBMCs, obtained 5 days after the yellow fever booster vaccination. The receptors were sampled from a man aged 30 to 39 who received the YFV17D yellow fever vaccine.

The chain is built from TRBV25-1 and TRBJ2-1; 10 bases map to TRBD2. The CDR3 consists of 14 residues. Germline V gives CDR1 MGHDK, CDR2 SYGVNS. V gave up 5 bases and J gave up 2 bases; unmatched junction bases: 0. The CDR3 region has the DNA TGTGCCAGCAGTACTAGCGGGGCCTACAATGAGCAGTTCTTC. This encodes CASSTSGAYNEQFF.

The CDR3 protein is CSAVRDRIRETQYF. The CDR3, as DNA: TGCAGTGCTGTCCGGGACCGAATCAGAGAGACCCAGTACTTC. The V and J genes are TRBV20-1 and TRBJ2-5; TRBD1 or TRBD2 may be the D gene (5 bases each). The CDR3 runs to 14 residues. V lost 5 bases to trimming and J lost 4 bases, with 17 bases between them. Germline CDR1 reads DFQATT; CDR2 reads SNEGSKA (reference sequence).

The chain carries TRBV12-3 or TRBV12-4 and TRBJ2-5, with 8 bases fitting TRBD2. This CDR3 has 15 amino acids. V shed 6 bases, J shed 4 bases, and the junction held 10 bases outside the gene matches. In DNA, the CDR3 is TGTGCCAGCAGCCCTACCGGAGCGGGAGCAGAGACCCAGTACTTC. This encodes CASSPTGAGAETQYF.

Many counts were recorded for this clonotype. The chain couples TRBV7-3 to TRBJ2-6, with D tentatively TRBD2 (5 bases). Germline assignment: CDR1 SGHTA and CDR2 FQGTGA. V was pared by 5 bases and J by 8 bases, with 13 bases between. The CDR3 spans 14 residues. This chain's CDR3 is CASSPITGTNVLTF. DNA of the CDR3: TGTGCCAGCAGCCCCATCACCGGGACCAACGTCCTGACTTTC.

This rearrangement joins TRBV12-3 or TRBV12-4 to TRBJ1-5, with TRBD1 matching over 11 bases. This CDR3 has 15 residues. Trimming removed 4 bases from V and 4 bases from J; junction bases left unmatched: 3. The chain's CDR3 is CASSSWDRGNQPQHF. Written as DNA, the CDR3 is TGTGCCAGCAGTTCATGGGACAGGGGGAATCAGCCCCAGCATTTT.

This clonotype was counted a few times. The chain couples TRBV6-5 to TRBJ2-3; tentative D call: TRBD2 (6 bases). In germline, CDR1 is MNHEY, CDR2 SVGAGI. Trimming removed 0 bases from V and 2 bases from J, with 9 bases in between. The CDR3 runs to 15 residues. CDR3 in DNA: TGTGCCAGCAGTTACTCTAGGGACTCCACAGATACGCAGTATTTT. It specifies CASSYSRDSTDTQYF.

As DNA, the CDR3 is TGTGCCAGCTCACCATATAGGTCCAGCGGTGTCACCGGGGAGCTGTTTTTT. This codes for CASSPYRSSGVTGELFF. V gene TRBV18 combines with J gene TRBJ2-2, with D tentatively TRBD2 (5 bases). Trimming removed 2 bases from V and 4 bases from J, with 17 bases in between. CDR3 length: 17 amino acids. Germline loops: CDR1 KGHSH, CDR2 LQKENI. The full variable domain, completed using reference TRBV18 and TRBJ2-2, is NAGVMQNPRHLVRRRGQEARLRCSPMKGHSHVYWYRQLPEEGLKFMVYLQKENIIDESGMPKERFSAEFPKEGPSILRIQQVVRGDSAAYFCASSPYRSSGVTGELFFGEGSRLTVL.

This clonotype was observed a few times. The chain has TRBV20-1 and TRBJ2-3; 7 nucleotides align to TRBD2. The germline gives CDR1 DFQATT, CDR2 SNEGSKA (reference sequence). V shed 1 base and J 0 bases; nucleotides not matched to a gene: 1. The CDR3 has 14 amino acids. DNA for the CDR3: TGCAGTGCTAGAGTAGCGGGCAGCACAGATACGCAGTATTTT. Translated, it gives CSARVAGSTDTQYF.

In this sample, this clonotype turned up many times. The chain links TRBV29-1 to TRBJ2-3, with 7 bases aligning to TRBD1. Germline V CDR1 and CDR2: SQVTM, ANQGSEA. J gave up 2 bases and V 6 bases, and 5 bases lay outside the gene matches. The CDR3 extends over 13 amino acids. The CDR3 nucleotides read TGCAGCGTCCGACAGGGCCCCACAGATACGCAGTATTTT. This codes for CSVRQGPTDTQYF.

This clonotype was observed many times. The chain joins TRBV20-1 to TRBJ1-1; maybe TRBD1 (6 bases). CDR1 is DFQATT, CDR2 SNEGSKA, per germline (reference sequence). Between the trimmed V and J ends, which lost 3 bases and 4 bases, there was a span of 12 bases. The CDR3 runs 13 residues. The DNA for the CDR3 is TGCAGTGCTAGTGAGGGGGGAGGCACTGAAGCTTTCTTT. Encoded protein: CSASEGGGTEAFF.

The sample holds many counts of this clonotype. V gene TRBV5-1 combines with J gene TRBJ2-7; D may be TRBD1 (6 bases). Germline assignment: CDR1 SGHRS and CDR2 YFSETQ. V was pared by 5 bases and J by 2 bases, with 14 bases between. CDR3 size: 14 residues. The CDR3 DNA follows: TGCGCCAGCAGTATGAGGACAGAGACCTACGAGCAGTACTTC. Its translation: CASSMRTETYEQYF.

The genes are TRBV4-3 and TRBJ2-7; D is unresolved. Between the trimmed V and J ends, which lost 0 bases and 0 bases, there was a span of 9 bases. Per germline, CDR1 LGHNA and CDR2 YSLEER. This CDR3 is built from 15 residues. The CDR3 loop is CASSQDRVSSYEQYF. In DNA, the CDR3 is TGCGCCAGCAGCCAAGATAGGGTTAGCTCCTACGAGCAGTACTTC.

This clonotype was counted many times. The chain couples TRBV27 to TRBJ2-7, with a weak D call TRBD1 (7 bases). V shed 5 bases and J shed 4 bases, with 12 bases lying between them. The CDR3 has 13 residues. CDR1 MNHEY and CDR2 SMNVEV come from the germline V gene (reference sequence). As DNA, the CDR3 is TGTGCCAGCAGTCCGACAGGGACTTACGAGCAGTACTTC. As protein: CASSPTGTYEQYF.

The rearrangement uses TRBV3-1 and TRBJ2-7; 8 bases fit TRBD2. The V segment lost 4 bases and the J segment 3 bases; nucleotides outside the gene matches: 5. Germline CDR1 reads LGHDT; CDR2 reads YNNKEL (reference sequence). CDR3 length equals 14 residues. For the CDR3, the DNA is TGTGCCAGCAGCCGGGAGCGGGGGTACTACGAGCAGTACTTC. Translated, it gives CASSRERGYYEQYF.

This clonotype has a handful of counts. The chain uses TRBV18 and TRBJ2-3, with 11 bases that match TRBD2. The CDR3 runs 18 residues. The germline V gene encodes CDR1 KGHSH and CDR2 LQKENI. Trimming at V came to 3 bases and at J to 2 bases, leaving 10 bases not matched to a gene. The CDR3 DNA sequence: TGTGCCAGCTCACCTCGCCTTAATAGCGGGAGGGACACAGATACGCAGTATTTT. It codes for CASSPRLNSGRDTDTQYF. The whole variable domain, remainder taken from reference TRBV18 and TRBJ2-3, is NAGVMQNPRHLVRRRGQEARLRCSPMKGHSHVYWYRQLPEEGLKFMVYLQKENIIDESGMPKERFSAEFPKEGPSILRIQQVVRGDSAAYFCASSPRLNSGRDTDTQYFGPGTRLTVL.

This clonotype has ten or more counts. Compared with germline, one end of the junction differs, possibly owing to a read error. This chain connects TRBV5-1 to TRBJ2-5; D call uncertain. This CDR3 comprises 12 residues. Germline-derived CDR1 and CDR2 are SGHRS and YFSETQ. CDR3 sequence reads: CASSLDRETQYF. DNA of the CDR3: TGTGCCAGCAGTTTGGACCGGGAGACCCAGTACTTC.

The table lists this clonotype with a few counts. The chain joins TRBV5-1 to TRBJ2-3; perhaps TRBD1 as D (6 bases). Trimming cost V 4 bases and J 2 bases, with 17 bases left between them. CDR1 and CDR2 (germline): SGHRS, YFSETQ. This CDR3 is 16 amino acids long. DNA for the CDR3: TGCGCCAGCAGCATAGGGACAAGCCTTGTCACAGATACGCAGTATTTT. This translates into CASSIGTSLVTDTQYF.

Turning to this clonotype: A much larger clone differs from this one at a single base, so this may be a read error. This rearrangement joins TRBV20-1 to TRBJ2-3; D is unclear. V dropped 1 base and J dropped 5 bases, with 4 bases sitting between them. The CDR3 extends over 11 amino acids. The V gene's germline CDR1 is DFQATT and CDR2 SNEGSKA (reference sequence). CDR3 protein: CSARVEDTQYF. The CDR3 bases are TGCAGTGCTAGAGTCGAAGATACGCAGTATTTT.

This chain uses TRBV4-3 with TRBJ2-1; the match to TRBD2 covers 10 bases. The CDR3 has 18 amino acids. CDR1 is LGHNA, CDR2 YSLEER, per germline. J lost 7 bases, V lost 0 bases, and 12 bases had no gene match. The CDR3, as DNA: TGCGCCAGCAGCCAAGAGTTTGTTCTAGCGGGAGATGTGAATGAGCAGTTCTTC. Its protein is CASSQEFVLAGDVNEQFF.